One sample yielded the 20 T cell receptor beta chains listed below, sequenced in a study of cytomegalovirus exposure and HLA in healthy donors. Here immunoSEQ multiplex PCR was the method, and the copy in TCRdb shows in-frame clones only, minus some. The sample comprises 100,000 or so clones, approximately 95% of which are singletons, and roughly 0.9% rests with the top ten. Sequencing input: PBMCs. The source is a woman younger than 35 in good health and CMV-seronegative.

This clone was counted once. J is TRBJ1-5 and V is TRBV10-3; possible D gene TRBD1, 6 bases. V was pared by 2 bases and J by 2 bases, with 16 bases between. This CDR3 has 17 residues. CDR1 is ENHRY and CDR2 is SYGVKD in the germline V gene. The CDR3 sequence is CAISERAGEGGNQPQHF. The CDR3 nucleotides are TGTGCCATCAGTGAGCGGGCAGGGGAGGGCGGCAATCAGCCCCAGCATTTT.

The chain has TRBV27 and TRBJ1-6; the match to TRBD1 covers 7 bases. V dropped 6 bases and J dropped 5; count of bases not matched to a gene: 4. CDR1 MNHEY and CDR2 SMNVEV come from the germline V gene (reference sequence). The CDR3 is 14 amino acids. CDR3 in amino acids: CASSPGQNNSPLHF. The CDR3 DNA is TGTGCCAGCAGCCCGGGACAGAATAATTCACCCCTCCACTTT.

This sequence joins TRBV9 and TRBJ2-1; 10 bases fit TRBD2. This CDR3 contains 16 residues. In germline, CDR1 is SGDLS, CDR2 YYNGEE. J was trimmed by 7 bases and V by 3 bases; bases with no gene match: 10. DNA of the CDR3: TGTGCCAGCAGCGGGGGGGGCGCTAGCGGGAGAAATGAGCAGTTCTTC. This sequence encodes CASSGGGASGRNEQFF.

This clone was detected a few times. V is TRBV10-2 and J is TRBJ1-1; no definite D call. Per the germline V gene, CDR1 is WSHSY and CDR2 is SAAADI. The ends were cut back, 4 bases at V and 1 base at J, with 7 bases in the middle. The CDR3 length is 13 residues. CDR3 loop: CASSGAPNTEAFF. In DNA form, the CDR3 reads TGCGCCAGCAGTGGGGCGCCGAACACTGAAGCTTTCTTT.

This chain connects TRBV19 to TRBJ1-1; tentatively, D is TRBD1 (6 bases). Germline CDR1 reads LNHDA; CDR2 reads SQIVND (reference sequence). V lost 3 bases and J 3 bases, leaving 14 bases between the germline ends. CDR3 length: 15 amino acids. CDR3 in amino acids: CASSIAGVGDTEAFF. In nucleotides, the CDR3 is TGTGCCAGTAGTATTGCAGGGGTGGGGGACACTGAAGCTTTCTTT.

The gene calls are TRBV11-2 and TRBJ2-3; 9 nucleotides match TRBD2. This CDR3 is 16 amino acids long. Germline V CDR1 and CDR2: SGHAT, FQNNGV. V gave up 1 base and J gave up 1 base; unmatched junction bases: 3. CDR3 sequence reads: CASSLGRLAGTDTQYF. In DNA form, the CDR3 reads TGTGCCAGCAGCTTAGGGCGACTAGCGGGCACAGATACGCAGTATTTT.

V is TRBV5-1 and J is TRBJ1-2; 9 positions match TRBD1. The J segment lost 2 bases and the V segment lost 1 base, leaving 3 bases of the junction unmatched. This CDR3 has 15 amino acids. Per the germline V gene, CDR1 is SGHRS and CDR2 is YFSETQ. The DNA for the CDR3 is TGCGCCAGCAGCTTGCCGGGACAGGGAAACTATGGCTACACCTTC. This gives the protein CASSLPGQGNYGYTF.

The CDR3 bases are TGTGCCAGTAGAGTGACTAGCGGGGACTACAATGAGCAGTTCTTC. It specifies CASRVTSGDYNEQFF. The V gene is TRBV19, the J gene TRBJ2-1; 11 bases align to TRBD2. CDR3 size: 15 residues. CDR1 is LNHDA and CDR2 is SQIVND in the germline V gene (reference sequence). The V gene end was trimmed by 6 bases and the J gene end by 3 bases; junction bases not matched to a gene: 4.

The rearrangement joins TRBV6-5 to TRBJ1-4, with no clear D. Trimming took off 0 bases at V and 5 bases at J, with 10 bases between the two ends. The germline gives CDR1 MNHEY, CDR2 SVGAGI. The CDR3 runs 15 residues. The DNA for the CDR3 is TGTGCCAGCAGTTACTCGGGGAGGAAGAATGAAAAACTGTTTTTT. It translates to CASSYSGRKNEKLFF.

V gene TRBV4-1 combines with J gene TRBJ2-7, with D perhaps TRBD2 (5 bases). V lost 2 bases to trimming and J lost 2 bases, with 10 bases between them. Looked up from germline, CDR1 is MGHRA and CDR2 is YSYEKL. The CDR3 is made up of 14 amino acids. The CDR3 sequence: CASSQNRGTYEQYF. As DNA, the CDR3 is TGCGCCAGCAGCCAAAATCGAGGGACCTACGAGCAGTACTTC.

The gene calls are TRBV9 and TRBJ1-2; TRBD1 matches at 7 bases. V shed 4 bases and J 6 bases; nucleotides not matched to a gene: 9. Per the germline V gene, CDR1 is SGDLS and CDR2 is YYNGEE. The CDR3 consists of 14 residues. The CDR3 loop reads CASSSHRGDHGYTF. CDR3 nucleotide sequence: TGTGCCAGCAGCTCTCACAGGGGCGATCATGGCTACACCTTC. The full variable domain, its missing parts supplied by reference TRBV9 and TRBJ1-2, is DSGVTQTPKHLITATGQRVTLRCSPRSGDLSVYWYQQSLDQGLQFLIQYYNGEERAKGNILERFSAQQFPDLHSELNLSSLELGDSALYFCASSSHRGDHGYTFGSGTRLTVV.

CDR3 DNA: TGTGCCTGGAACGGAGGAATCTATGGCTACACCTTC. Its protein is CAWNGGIYGYTF. The chain uses TRBV30 and TRBJ1-2; D remains unclear. Trimming cost V 4 bases and J 4 bases, with 10 bases left between them. Germline CDR1 GTSNPN, CDR2 SVGIG (reference sequence). The CDR3 is 12 residues long.

This clone was found once. The chain joins TRBV5-6 to TRBJ1-1; 8 positions agree with TRBD1. The CDR3 loop spans 15 amino acids. Germline trimming cut 6 bases from V and 2 bases from J; bases unmatched to any gene: 9. The germline gives CDR1 SGHDT, CDR2 YYEEEE. CDR3 DNA: TGTGCCAGCACCTTTTGGGACAGGCCTAACACTGAAGCTTTCTTT. It specifies CASTFWDRPNTEAFF.

The gene calls are TRBV4-2 and TRBJ1-1; tentatively, D is TRBD1 (6 bases). Deletions cut 0 bases from V and 7 bases from J, with 15 bases between. CDR1 and CDR2 from the germline V gene are LGHNA and YNFKEQ. The CDR3 loop spans 15 amino acids. The CDR3 bases are TGTGCCAGCAGCCAAGATGGCAGGGGTAACGATGAAGCTTTCTTT. Residues: CASSQDGRGNDEAFF.

This clone has just one count. The CDR3 bases are TGTGCCAGCTCACCAAATCAGGGGTCCTCTGGAAACACCATATATTTT. Residues: CASSPNQGSSGNTIYF. The chain has TRBV18 and TRBJ1-3; possibly TRBD1 for D (6 bases). This CDR3 comprises 16 residues. Looked up from germline, CDR1 is KGHSH and CDR2 is LQKENI. Trimming took off 2 bases at V and 0 bases at J, with 11 bases between the two ends.

The genes are TRBV9 and TRBJ2-1, with 8 nucleotides matching TRBD1. Germline V lookup: CDR1 SGDLS, CDR2 YYNGEE. Trimming took 3 bases from V and 2 from J; bases not matched to a gene: 4. The CDR3 sequence is 15 residues long. CDR3 DNA: TGTGCCAGCAGCGCTGGACAGGGAGCCTACAATGAGCAGTTCTTC. As protein: CASSAGQGAYNEQFF.

This chain uses TRBV5-4 with TRBJ2-1; 7 nucleotides line up with TRBD2. CDR3 length equals 14 residues. Trimming at V came to 1 base and at J to 9 bases, leaving 7 bases not matched to a gene. Germline V CDR1 and CDR2: SGHNT, YYREEE (reference sequence). The CDR3 sequence is CASSLSAGAVEQFF. CDR3 sequence (DNA): TGTGCCAGCAGCTTGTCCGCGGGAGCGGTTGAGCAGTTCTTC.

This chain joins TRBV7-9 and TRBJ2-1, with TRBD2 identical over 9 bases. Trimming took 0 bases from V and 8 from J; bases not matched to a gene: 8. The germline gives CDR1 SEHNR, CDR2 FQNEAQ (reference sequence). The CDR3 length is 16 residues. CDR3 in DNA: TGTGCCAGCAGCTTAGCGCGTAGCGGGAGTGGGGATGAGCAGTTCTTC. Residues: CASSLARSGSGDEQFF.

The CDR3 DNA reads TGTGCCAGCAGCTCCGGACTAGCGGGGGACCAAGAGACCCAGTACTTC. Translated: CASSSGLAGDQETQYF. The chain combines TRBV7-2 with TRBJ2-5; 13 bases fit TRBD2. The V gene end was trimmed by 4 bases and the J gene end by 0 bases; junction bases not matched to a gene: 2. Germline values: CDR1 SGHTA, CDR2 FQGNSA. This CDR3 comprises 16 residues. Based on the CDR3 plus reference TRBV7-2 and TRBJ2-5, the full variable domain is GAGVSQSPSNKVTEKGKDVELRCDPISGHTALYWYRQSLGQGLEFLIYFQGNSAPDKSGLPSDRFSAERTGGSVSTLTIQRTQQEDSAVYLCASSSGLAGDQETQYFGPGTRLLVL.

V usage is TRBV27 and J usage is TRBJ2-1, with 11 bases matching TRBD2. This CDR3 is built from 15 residues. Trimming took 7 bases from V and 8 from J; bases not matched to a gene: 10. CDR1 and CDR2 (germline): MNHEY, SMNVEV (reference sequence). The CDR3 spells CASTRQLAGEHEQFF. The CDR3 DNA sequence: TGTGCCAGCACAAGACAACTAGCGGGGGAACATGAGCAGTTCTTC.